This T cell receptor (beta chain) was documented in a study of control samples from healthy donors and cancer patients. Method: immunoSEQ multiplex PCR; TCRdb's copy keeps in-frame clones and lacks some. The data show about 170,000 clones, roughly 91% seen once. The sequencing input was blood. This TCR was sampled from a woman in her twenties or thirties in good health.

The CDR3 nucleotides read TGCGCCAGCAGCTTGGGGGGACCGGGCACAGATACGCAGTATTTT. The encoded protein is CASSLGGPGTDTQYF. The chain carries TRBV5-1 and TRBJ2-3; perhaps D is TRBD1 or TRBD2 (5 bases each). The CDR3 runs to 15 residues. The germline V gene has CDR1 SGHRS and CDR2 YFSETQ. Between the trimmed V and J ends, which lost 0 bases and 1 base, there was a span of 9 bases. Looking up the rest from reference TRBV5-1 and TRBJ2-3 gives the full variable domain: KAGVTQTPRYLIKTRGQQVTLSCSPISGHRSVSWYQQTPGQGLQFLFEYFSETQRNKGNFPGRFSGRQFSNSRSEMNVSTLELGDSALYLCASSLGGPGTDTQYFGPGTRLTVL.